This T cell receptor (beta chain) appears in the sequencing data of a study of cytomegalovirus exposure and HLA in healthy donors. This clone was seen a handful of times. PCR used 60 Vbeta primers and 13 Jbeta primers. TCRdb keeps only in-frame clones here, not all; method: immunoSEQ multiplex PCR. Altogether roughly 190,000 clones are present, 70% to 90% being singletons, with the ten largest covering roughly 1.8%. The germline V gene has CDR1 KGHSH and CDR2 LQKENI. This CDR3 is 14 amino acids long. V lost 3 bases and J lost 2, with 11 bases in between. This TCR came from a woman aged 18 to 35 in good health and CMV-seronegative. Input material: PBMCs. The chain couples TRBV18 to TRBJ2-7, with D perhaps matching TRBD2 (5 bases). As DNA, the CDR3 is TGTGCCAGCTCACCCAGGACTCGCGCCTACGAGCAGTACTTC. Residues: CASSPRTRAYEQYF.